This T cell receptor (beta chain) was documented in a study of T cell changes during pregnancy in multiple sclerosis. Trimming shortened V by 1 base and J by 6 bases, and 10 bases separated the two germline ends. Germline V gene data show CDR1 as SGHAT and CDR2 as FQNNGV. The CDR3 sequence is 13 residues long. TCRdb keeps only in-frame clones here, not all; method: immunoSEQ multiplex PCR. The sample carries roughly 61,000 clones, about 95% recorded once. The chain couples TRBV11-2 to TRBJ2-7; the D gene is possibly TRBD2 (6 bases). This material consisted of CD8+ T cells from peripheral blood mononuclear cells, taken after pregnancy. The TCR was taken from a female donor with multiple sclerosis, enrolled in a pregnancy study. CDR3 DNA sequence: TGTGCCAGCAGCTTAGTCGGGGGAATCGAGCAGTACTTC. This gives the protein CASSLVGGIEQYF.